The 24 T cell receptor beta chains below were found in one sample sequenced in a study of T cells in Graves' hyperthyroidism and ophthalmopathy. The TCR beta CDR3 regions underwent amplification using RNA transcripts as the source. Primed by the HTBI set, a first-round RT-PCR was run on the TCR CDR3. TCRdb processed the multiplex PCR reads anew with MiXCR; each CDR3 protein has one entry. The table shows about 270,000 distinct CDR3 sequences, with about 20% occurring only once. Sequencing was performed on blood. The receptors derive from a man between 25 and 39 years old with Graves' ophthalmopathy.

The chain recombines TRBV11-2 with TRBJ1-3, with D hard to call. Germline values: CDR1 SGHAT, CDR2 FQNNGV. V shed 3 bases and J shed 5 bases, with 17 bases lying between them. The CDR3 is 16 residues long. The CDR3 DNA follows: TGTGCCAGCAGCTTGCGGCCTGCTCAATTTAGAAACACCATATATTTT. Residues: CASSLRPAQFRNTIYF. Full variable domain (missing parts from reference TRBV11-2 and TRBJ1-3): EAGVAQSPRYKIIEKRQSVAFWCNPISGHATLYWYQQILGQGPKLLIQFQNNGVVDDSQLPKDRFSAERLKGVDSTLKIQPAKLEDSAVYLCASSLRPAQFRNTIYFGEGSWLTVV.

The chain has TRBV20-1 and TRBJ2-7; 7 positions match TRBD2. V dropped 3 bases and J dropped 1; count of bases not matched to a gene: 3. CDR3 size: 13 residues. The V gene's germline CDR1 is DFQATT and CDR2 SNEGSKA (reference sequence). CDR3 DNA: TGCAGTGCTAGGGGGGGGTATTCCTACGAGCAGTACTTC. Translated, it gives CSARGGYSYEQYF.

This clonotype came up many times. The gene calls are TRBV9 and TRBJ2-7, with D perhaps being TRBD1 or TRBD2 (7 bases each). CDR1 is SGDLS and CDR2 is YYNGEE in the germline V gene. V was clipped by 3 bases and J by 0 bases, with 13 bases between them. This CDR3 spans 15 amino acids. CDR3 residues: CASSAQGGSSYEQYF. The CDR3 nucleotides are TGTGCCAGCAGCGCCCAGGGGGGGAGCTCCTACGAGCAGTACTTC.

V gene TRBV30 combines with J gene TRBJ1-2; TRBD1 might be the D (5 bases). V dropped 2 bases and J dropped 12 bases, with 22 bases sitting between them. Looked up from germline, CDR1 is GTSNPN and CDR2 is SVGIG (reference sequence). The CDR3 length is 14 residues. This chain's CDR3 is CAWSSDGGGEGHTF. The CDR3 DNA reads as TGTGCCTGGAGTTCAGACGGGGGTGGAGAGGGCCACACCTTC.

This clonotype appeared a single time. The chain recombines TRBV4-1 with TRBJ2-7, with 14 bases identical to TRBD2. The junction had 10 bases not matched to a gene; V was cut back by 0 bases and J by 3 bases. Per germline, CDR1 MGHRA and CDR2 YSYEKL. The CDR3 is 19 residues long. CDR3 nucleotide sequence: TGCGCCAGCAGCCAAGACCCCGGGACTAGCGGGAGACAGAGCTACGAGCAGTACTTC. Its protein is CASSQDPGTSGRQSYEQYF.

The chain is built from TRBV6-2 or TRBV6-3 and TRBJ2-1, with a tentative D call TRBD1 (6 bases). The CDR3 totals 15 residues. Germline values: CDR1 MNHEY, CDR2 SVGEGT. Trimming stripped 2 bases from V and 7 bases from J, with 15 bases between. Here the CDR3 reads CASSYQGGVANEQFF. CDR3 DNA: TGTGCCAGCAGTTACCAAGGGGGAGTGGCGAATGAGCAGTTCTTC.

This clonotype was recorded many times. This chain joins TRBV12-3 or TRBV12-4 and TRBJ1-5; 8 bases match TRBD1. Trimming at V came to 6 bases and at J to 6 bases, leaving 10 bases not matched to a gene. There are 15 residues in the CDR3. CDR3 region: CASRQGQGGSQPQHF. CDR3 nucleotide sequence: TGTGCCAGCAGACAAGGACAGGGCGGTAGTCAGCCCCAGCATTTT.

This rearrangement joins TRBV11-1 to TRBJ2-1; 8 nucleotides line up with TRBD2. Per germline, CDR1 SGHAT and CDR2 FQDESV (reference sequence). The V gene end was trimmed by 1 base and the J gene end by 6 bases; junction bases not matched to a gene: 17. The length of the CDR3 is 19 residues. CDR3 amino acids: CASSLVRTGGPPSGNEQFF. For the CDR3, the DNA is TGTGCCAGCAGCTTAGTCCGTACGGGGGGGCCCCCTTCCGGCAATGAGCAGTTCTTC.

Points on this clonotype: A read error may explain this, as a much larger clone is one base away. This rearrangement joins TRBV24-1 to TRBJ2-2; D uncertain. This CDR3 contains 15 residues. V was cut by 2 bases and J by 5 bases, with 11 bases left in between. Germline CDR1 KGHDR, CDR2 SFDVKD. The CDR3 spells CATSDSYVRTGELFF. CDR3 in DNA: TGTGCCACCAGTGATTCGTACGTAAGGACCGGGGAGCTGTTTTTT.

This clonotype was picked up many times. Written as DNA, the CDR3 is TGTGCCAGCAGCTTCTGGACTAGCGGGAGCGGAGATACGCAGTATTTT. Translating it yields CASSFWTSGSGDTQYF. The chain carries TRBV13 and TRBJ2-3, with TRBD2 matching 13 bases. The J segment lost 5 bases and the V segment lost 3 bases, leaving 5 bases of the junction unmatched. The CDR3 sequence is 16 residues long. CDR1 is PRHDT and CDR2 is FYEKMQ in the germline V gene (reference sequence).

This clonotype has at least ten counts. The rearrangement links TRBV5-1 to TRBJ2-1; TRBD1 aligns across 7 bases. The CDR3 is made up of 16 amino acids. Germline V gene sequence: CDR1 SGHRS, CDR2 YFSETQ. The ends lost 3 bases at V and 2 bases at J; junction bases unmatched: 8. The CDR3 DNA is TGCGCCAGCAGCTCGGGAACAGGGACAGCCTACAATGAGCAGTTCTTC. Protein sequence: CASSSGTGTAYNEQFF.

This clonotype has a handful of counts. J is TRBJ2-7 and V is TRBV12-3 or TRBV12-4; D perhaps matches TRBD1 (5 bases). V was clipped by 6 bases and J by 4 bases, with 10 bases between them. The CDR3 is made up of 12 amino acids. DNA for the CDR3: TGTGCCAGCAGGAAACAGGTTTACGAGCAGTACTTC. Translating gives CASRKQVYEQYF.

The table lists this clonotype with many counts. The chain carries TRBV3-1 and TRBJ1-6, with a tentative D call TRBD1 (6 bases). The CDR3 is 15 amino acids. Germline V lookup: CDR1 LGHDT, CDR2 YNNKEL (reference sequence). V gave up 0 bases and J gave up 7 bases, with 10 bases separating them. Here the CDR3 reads CASSQEDRQNSPLHF. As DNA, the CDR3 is TGTGCCAGCAGCCAAGAGGACAGACAGAATTCACCCCTCCACTTT.

The CDR3 loop is CASRLGTNTGELFF. Written as DNA, the CDR3 is TGCGCCAGCCGTTTAGGGACGAACACCGGGGAGCTGTTTTTT. The chain employs TRBV5-1 and TRBJ2-2, with D uncertain. The germline V gene encodes CDR1 SGHRS and CDR2 YFSETQ. V gave up 7 bases and J gave up 0 bases, with 10 bases separating them. The CDR3 consists of 14 residues.

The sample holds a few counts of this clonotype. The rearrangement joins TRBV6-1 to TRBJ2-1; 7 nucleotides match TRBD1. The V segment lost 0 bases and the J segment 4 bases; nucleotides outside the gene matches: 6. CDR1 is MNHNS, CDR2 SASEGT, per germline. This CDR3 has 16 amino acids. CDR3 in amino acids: CASSEARRGRYNEQFF. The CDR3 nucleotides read TGTGCCAGCAGTGAAGCGCGAAGGGGGCGGTACAATGAGCAGTTCTTC.

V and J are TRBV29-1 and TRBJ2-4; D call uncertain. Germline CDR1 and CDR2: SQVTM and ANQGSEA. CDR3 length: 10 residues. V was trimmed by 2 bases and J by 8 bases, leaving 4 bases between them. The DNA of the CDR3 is TGCAGCGTTGAATTGGACATTCAGTACTTC. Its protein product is CSVELDIQYF.

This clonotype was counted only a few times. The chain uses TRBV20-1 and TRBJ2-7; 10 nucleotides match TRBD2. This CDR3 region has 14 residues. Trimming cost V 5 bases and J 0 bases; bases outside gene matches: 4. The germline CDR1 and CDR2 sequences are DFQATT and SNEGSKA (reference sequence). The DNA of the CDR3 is TGCAGTGCTTCAAGCGGGAGGGGCTCCTACGAGCAGTACTTC. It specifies CSASSGRGSYEQYF.

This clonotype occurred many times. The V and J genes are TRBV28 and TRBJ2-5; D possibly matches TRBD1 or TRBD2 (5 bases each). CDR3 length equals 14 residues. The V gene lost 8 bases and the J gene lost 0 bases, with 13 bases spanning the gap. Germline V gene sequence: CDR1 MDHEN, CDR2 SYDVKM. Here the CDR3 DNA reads TGTGCCAGCCAGGGACCCCCCCACCAAGAGACCCAGTACTTC. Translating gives CASQGPPHQETQYF.

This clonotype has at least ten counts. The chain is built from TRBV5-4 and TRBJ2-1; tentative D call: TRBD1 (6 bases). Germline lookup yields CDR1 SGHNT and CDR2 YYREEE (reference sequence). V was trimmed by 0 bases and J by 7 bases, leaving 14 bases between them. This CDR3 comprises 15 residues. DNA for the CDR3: TGTGCCAGCAGCTTGGAACCGGGGACAAGAAATGAGCAGTTCTTC. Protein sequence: CASSLEPGTRNEQFF.

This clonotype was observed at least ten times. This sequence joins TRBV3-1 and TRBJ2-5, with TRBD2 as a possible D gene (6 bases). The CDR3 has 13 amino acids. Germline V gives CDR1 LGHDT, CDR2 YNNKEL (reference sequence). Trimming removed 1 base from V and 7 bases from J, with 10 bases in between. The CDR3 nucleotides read TGTGCCAGCAGCCAAGCGGGGGTGGGGACCCAGTACTTC. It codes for CASSQAGVGTQYF.

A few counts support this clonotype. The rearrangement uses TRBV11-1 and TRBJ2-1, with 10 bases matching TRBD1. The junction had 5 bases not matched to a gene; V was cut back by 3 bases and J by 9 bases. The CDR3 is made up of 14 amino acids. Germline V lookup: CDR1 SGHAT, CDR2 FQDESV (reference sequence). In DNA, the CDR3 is TGTGCCAGCAGCTTGACAGGGGGCGAATTTGAGCAGTTCTTC. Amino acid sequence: CASSLTGGEFEQFF.

The CDR3 DNA follows: TGTGCCAGCCGACCCCAGGGGGCCACCTACAATGAGCAGTTCTTC. Its translation: CASRPQGATYNEQFF. This chain uses TRBV6-1 with TRBJ2-1; 8 positions match TRBD1. This CDR3 region has 15 residues. V was clipped by 8 bases and J by 2 bases; unmatched bases: 8. The germline V gene encodes CDR1 MNHNS and CDR2 SASEGT.

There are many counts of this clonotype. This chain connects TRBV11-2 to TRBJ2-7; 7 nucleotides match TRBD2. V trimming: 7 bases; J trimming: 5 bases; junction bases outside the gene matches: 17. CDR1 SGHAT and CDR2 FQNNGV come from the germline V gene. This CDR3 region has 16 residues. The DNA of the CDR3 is TGTGCCAGCACAAGCTTAGGAGTCGCGGGAGAGGACGAGCAGTACTTC. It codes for CASTSLGVAGEDEQYF. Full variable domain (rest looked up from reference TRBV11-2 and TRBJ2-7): EAGVAQSPRYKIIEKRQSVAFWCNPISGHATLYWYQQILGQGPKLLIQFQNNGVVDDSQLPKDRFSAERLKGVDSTLKIQPAKLEDSAVYLCASTSLGVAGEDEQYFGPGTRLTVT.

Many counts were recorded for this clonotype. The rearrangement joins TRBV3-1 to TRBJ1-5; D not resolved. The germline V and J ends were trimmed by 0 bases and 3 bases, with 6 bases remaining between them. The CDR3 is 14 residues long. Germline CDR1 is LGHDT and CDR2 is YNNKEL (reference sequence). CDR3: CASSQEYDNQPQHF. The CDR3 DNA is TGTGCCAGCAGCCAAGAATACGACAATCAGCCCCAGCATTTT.